A single sample is the source of the 7 T cell receptor beta chains below, sequenced in a study of T cells expressing NK-cell markers. TCRdb reprocessed the 5' RACE reads; each CDR3 protein has one entry and no DNA is given. The table gives hundreds of thousands of distinct CDR3 sequences; the top ten clones make up 4% to 5% of it. The sequenced sample consisted of blood T cells: a sorted CD56 or NKG2C T cell subset, CD4+ or CD8+ T cells, or bulk PBMC T cells (not recorded which). These receptors were taken from a woman aged 18-70 years in good health.

The chain employs TRBV7-2 and TRBJ2-1; the TRBD1 assignment by TCRdb is unverifiable without DNA. The CDR3 is made up of 14 amino acids. The germline V gene has CDR1 SGHTA and CDR2 FQGNSA. CDR3 amino acids: CASSLTRGGNEQFF.

This chain links TRBV4-2 with TRBJ2-1. The CDR3 runs to 17 residues. The germline CDR1 and CDR2 sequences are LGHNA and YNFKEQ. The CDR3 protein is CASSRVRGGSSYNEQFF.

The chain joins TRBV29-1 to TRBJ1-1; TCRdb calls TRBD1, which cannot be checked without DNA. The CDR3 loop spans 12 amino acids. CDR1 is SQVTM, CDR2 ANQGSEA, per germline. CDR3 sequence reads: CSVGGGDTEAFF.

The chain has TRBV29-1 and TRBJ1-4. The length of the CDR3 is 13 residues. Germline V gene data show CDR1 as SQVTM and CDR2 as ANQGSEA. The CDR3 here is CSVVLGSNEKLFF.

The chain carries TRBV5-1 and TRBJ1-5; the D call from TCRdb, TRBD1, cannot be confirmed without DNA. There are 14 residues in the CDR3. The germline V gene encodes CDR1 SGHRS and CDR2 YFSETQ. This CDR3 is CASSLVGGDQPQHF.

V and J are TRBV6-2 or TRBV6-3 and TRBJ2-3; absent DNA, TCRdb's TRBD1 call cannot be checked. Looked up from germline, CDR1 is MNHEY and CDR2 is SVGEGT. This CDR3 comprises 15 residues. The CDR3 here is CASRERDRGKDTQYF.

The J gene is TRBJ2-3, the V gene TRBV5-1; TCRdb selects TRBD1, and the lack of DNA leaves this call unchecked. Germline V gives CDR1 SGHRS, CDR2 YFSETQ. The CDR3 has 15 residues. CDR3 sequence: CASSFGNLGADTQYF.